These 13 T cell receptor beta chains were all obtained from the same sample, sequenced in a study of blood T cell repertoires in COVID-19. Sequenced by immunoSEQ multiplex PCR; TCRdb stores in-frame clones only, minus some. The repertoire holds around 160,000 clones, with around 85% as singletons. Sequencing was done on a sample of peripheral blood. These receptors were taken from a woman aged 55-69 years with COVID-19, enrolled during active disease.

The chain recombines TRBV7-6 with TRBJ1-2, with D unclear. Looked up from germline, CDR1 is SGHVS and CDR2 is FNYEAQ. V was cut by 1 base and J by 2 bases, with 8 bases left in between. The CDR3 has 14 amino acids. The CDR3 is CASSLEGRNYGYTF. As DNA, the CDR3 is TGTGCCAGCAGCTTAGAAGGGAGAAACTATGGCTACACCTTC. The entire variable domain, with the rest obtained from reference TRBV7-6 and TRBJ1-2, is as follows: GAGVSQSPRYKVTKRGQDVALRCDPISGHVSLYWYRQALGQGPEFLTYFNYEAQQDKSGLPNDRFSAERPEGSISTLTIQRTEQRDSAMYRCASSLEGRNYGYTFGSGTRLTVV.

The CDR3 is CASSPKRTGNTEAFF. The CDR3 DNA is TGTGCCAGCTCACCGAAGAGGACAGGGAACACTGAAGCTTTCTTT. The chain couples TRBV18 to TRBJ1-1, with 7 bases matching TRBD1. Germline values: CDR1 KGHSH, CDR2 LQKENI. The V gene end was trimmed by 3 bases and the J gene end by 1 base; junction bases not matched to a gene: 5. The CDR3 contains 15 residues. The full variable domain, in which reference TRBV18 and TRBJ1-1 provide the parts outside the CDR3, is NAGVMQNPRHLVRRRGQEARLRCSPMKGHSHVYWYRQLPEEGLKFMVYLQKENIIDESGMPKERFSAEFPKEGPSILRIQQVVRGDSAAYFCASSPKRTGNTEAFFGQGTRLTVV.

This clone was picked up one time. The CDR3 nucleotides are TGTGCCAGCAGCTTAATGGCGGACAGGGGATGGGGGACCCAGTACTTC. This sequence encodes CASSLMADRGWGTQYF. The rearrangement joins TRBV7-3 to TRBJ2-5, with 9 positions matching TRBD1. V lost 1 base, J lost 7 bases, and 10 bases stayed unmatched. In germline, CDR1 is SGHTA, CDR2 FQGTGA. CDR3 length: 16 amino acids.

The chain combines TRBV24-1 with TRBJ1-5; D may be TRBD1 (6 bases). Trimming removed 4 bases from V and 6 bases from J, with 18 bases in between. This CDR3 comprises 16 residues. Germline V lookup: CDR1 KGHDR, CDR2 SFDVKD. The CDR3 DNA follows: TGTGCCACCAGTGAGGGGTACAGGGCGATCAGTCAGCCCCAGCATTTT. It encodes CATSEGYRAISQPQHF.

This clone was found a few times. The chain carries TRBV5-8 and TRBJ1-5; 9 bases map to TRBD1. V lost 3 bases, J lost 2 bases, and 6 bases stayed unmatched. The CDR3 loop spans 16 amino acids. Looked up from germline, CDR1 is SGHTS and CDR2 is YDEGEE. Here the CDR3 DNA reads TGTGCCAGCAGCTCCAGACAGGGGGTGGGCAATCAGCCCCAGCATTTT. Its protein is CASSSRQGVGNQPQHF.

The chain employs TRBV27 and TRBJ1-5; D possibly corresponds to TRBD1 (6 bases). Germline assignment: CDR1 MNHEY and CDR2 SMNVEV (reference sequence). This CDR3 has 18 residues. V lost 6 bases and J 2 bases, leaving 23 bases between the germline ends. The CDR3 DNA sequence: TGTGCCAGCAGCACTAAAGGGGGGGCGCCCTATCGCAATCAGCCCCAGCATTTT. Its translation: CASSTKGGAPYRNQPQHF.

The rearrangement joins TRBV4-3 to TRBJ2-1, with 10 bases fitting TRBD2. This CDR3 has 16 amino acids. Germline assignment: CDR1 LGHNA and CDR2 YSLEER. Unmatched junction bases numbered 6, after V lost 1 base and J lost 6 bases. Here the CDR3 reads CASSQVPAGGANEQFF. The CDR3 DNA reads TGCGCCAGCAGCCAAGTTCCAGCGGGGGGGGCCAATGAGCAGTTCTTC.

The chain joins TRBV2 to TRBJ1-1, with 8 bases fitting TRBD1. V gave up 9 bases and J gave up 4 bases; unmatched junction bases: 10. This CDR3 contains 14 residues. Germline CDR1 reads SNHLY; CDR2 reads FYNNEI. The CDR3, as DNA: TGTGCCAGGGACAGGGTAGAGCTGGGCACTGAAGCTTTCTTT. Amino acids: CARDRVELGTEAFF. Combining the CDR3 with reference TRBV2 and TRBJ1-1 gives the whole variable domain EPEVTQTPSHQVTQMGQEVILRCVPISNHLYFYWYRQILGQKVEFLVSFYNNEISEKSEIFDDQFSVERPDGSNFTLKIRSTKLEDSAMYFCARDRVELGTEAFFGQGTRLTVV.

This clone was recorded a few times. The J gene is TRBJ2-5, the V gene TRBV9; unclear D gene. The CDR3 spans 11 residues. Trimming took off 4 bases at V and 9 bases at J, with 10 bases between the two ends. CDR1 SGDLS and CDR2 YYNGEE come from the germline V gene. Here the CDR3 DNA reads TGTGCCAGCAGCCACAGTGAACCCCAGTACTTC. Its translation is CASSHSEPQYF.

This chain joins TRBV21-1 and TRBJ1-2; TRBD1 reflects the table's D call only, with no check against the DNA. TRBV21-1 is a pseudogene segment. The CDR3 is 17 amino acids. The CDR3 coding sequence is TGTGCCAGCAGCAAAAGGGGGGGACAGGGCCTTAACTATGGCTACACCTTC. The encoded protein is CASSKRGGQGLNYGYTF.

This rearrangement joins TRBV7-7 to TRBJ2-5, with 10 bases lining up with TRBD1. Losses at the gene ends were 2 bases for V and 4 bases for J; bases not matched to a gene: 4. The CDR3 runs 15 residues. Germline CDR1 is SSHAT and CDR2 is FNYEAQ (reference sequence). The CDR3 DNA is TGTGCCAGCAGCTTACGGGACAGGGGTGCAGAGACCCAGTACTTC. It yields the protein CASSLRDRGAETQYF.

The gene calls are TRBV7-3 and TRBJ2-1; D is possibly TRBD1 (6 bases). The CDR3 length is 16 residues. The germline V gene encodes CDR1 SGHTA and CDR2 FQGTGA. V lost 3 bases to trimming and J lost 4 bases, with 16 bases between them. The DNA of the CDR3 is TGTGCCAGCAGCTTTGGGGACACCCTCGGTTACAATGAGCAGTTCTTC. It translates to CASSFGDTLGYNEQFF.

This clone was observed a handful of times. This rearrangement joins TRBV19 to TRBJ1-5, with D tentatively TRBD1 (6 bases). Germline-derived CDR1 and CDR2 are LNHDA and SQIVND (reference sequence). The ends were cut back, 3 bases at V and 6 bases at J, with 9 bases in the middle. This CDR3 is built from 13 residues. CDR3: CASSIWGLQPQHF. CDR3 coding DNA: TGTGCCAGTAGTATTTGGGGGCTTCAGCCCCAGCATTTT.